This TCR beta chain comes out of a study of blood T cell repertoires in COVID-19. Study in general: Sites in the United States, Italy and Spain provided acute and convalescent COVID-19 samples. PBMCs, B-cell-depleted T cells, or T cells provided the cDNA or gDNA that made up the material.

Study processing details: Estimation of nucleated cell counts relied on the amplification of reference gene primers. Data came from immunoSEQ multiplex PCR; TCRdb stores just in-frame clones and leaves some out. V and J calls and clone size are given by that table; D and trimming were obtained from the DNA. The repertoire holds around 98,000 clones, around 80% seen once, with less than 25% in the top ten. The CDR3 runs to 15 residues. Looked up from germline, CDR1 is MNHEY and CDR2 is SMNVEV (reference sequence). Trimming pared 3 bases from V and 0 bases from J, leaving 8 bases between. The rearrangement uses TRBV27 and TRBJ2-2; perhaps TRBD1 as D (5 bases). Sequencing used peripheral blood. This receptor was taken from a man in his 70s with acute or convalescent COVID-19. CDR3 in amino acids: CASSLAGTNTGELFF. CDR3 bases: TGTGCCAGCAGTTTGGCAGGGACGAACACCGGGGAGCTGTTTTTT.